This is a list of T cell receptor beta chains from one sample in a study of cytomegalovirus exposure and HLA in healthy donors. Some clones are missing from TCRdb's copy, which holds only in-frame ones; the method was immunoSEQ multiplex PCR. The sample yields 140,000 or so clones, roughly 65% seen once. The sample consisted of PBMCs. Receptors originate from a woman in her thirties in good health and CMV-seronegative. The conserved cysteine and the conserved F or W are not part of the CDR3 here.

len,v_gene,j_gene,CDR3aa
16,TRBV11-2,TRBJ2-3,ASSRTSGGAGVTDTQY
12,TRBV5-4,TRBJ1-2,ASSPSGGLYGYT
10,TRBV29-1,TRBJ2-7,SVEAGNYEQY
13,TRBV10-2,TRBJ2-1,ASRDSRQVFTEQF
11,TRBV6-5,TRBJ1-5,ASSYRSNQPQH
14,TRBV7-2,TRBJ2-3,ASSTSLATSTDTQY
12,TRBV5-4,TRBJ2-1,AFGGSGGYNEQF
11,TRBV6-5,TRBJ2-7,ATSTGPLYEQY
13,TRBV5-1,TRBJ2-5,ASSFQGLAQETQY
11,TRBV7-8,TRBJ2-7,ASSSDRGREQY
14,TRBV30,TRBJ1-4,AWSVLGRVTNEKLF
14,TRBV6-6,TRBJ2-1,ASSYSSSSEYNEQF
12,TRBV5-1,TRBJ2-3,ASSLDPGTDTQY
10,TRBV7-2,TRBJ2-3,ASSSFADTQY